Given below is one T cell receptor beta chain in context. The target antigen is unknown. Germline assignment: CDR1 GTSNPN and CDR2 SVGIG (reference sequence). The CDR3 runs 13 residues. Between the trimmed V and J ends, which lost 3 bases and 2 bases, there was a span of 11 bases. This sample was taken from a study of identifying expanded T cells in peripheral blood. Study-level points and caveats: Across healthy donors, higher total template counts meant significantly greater approximately two-week count variance. About 1.2 clones differed between technical replicates, versus roughly 16 and 20 over time.

Clones were read by immunoSEQ multiplex PCR, and TCRdb kept only the in-frame ones, dropping some. The sample carries around 99,000 clones, 88% recorded once. Collection occurred without any documented infections or immune events in donors. The source material was blood. This sequence joins TRBV30 and TRBJ2-7; tentatively, D is TRBD2 (6 bases). The TCR was taken from a person aged 18 to 75 in good health. CDR3 amino acids: CAWSGGATYEQYF. In DNA, the CDR3 is TGTGCCTGGAGCGGCGGGGCTACCTACGAGCAGTACTTC.